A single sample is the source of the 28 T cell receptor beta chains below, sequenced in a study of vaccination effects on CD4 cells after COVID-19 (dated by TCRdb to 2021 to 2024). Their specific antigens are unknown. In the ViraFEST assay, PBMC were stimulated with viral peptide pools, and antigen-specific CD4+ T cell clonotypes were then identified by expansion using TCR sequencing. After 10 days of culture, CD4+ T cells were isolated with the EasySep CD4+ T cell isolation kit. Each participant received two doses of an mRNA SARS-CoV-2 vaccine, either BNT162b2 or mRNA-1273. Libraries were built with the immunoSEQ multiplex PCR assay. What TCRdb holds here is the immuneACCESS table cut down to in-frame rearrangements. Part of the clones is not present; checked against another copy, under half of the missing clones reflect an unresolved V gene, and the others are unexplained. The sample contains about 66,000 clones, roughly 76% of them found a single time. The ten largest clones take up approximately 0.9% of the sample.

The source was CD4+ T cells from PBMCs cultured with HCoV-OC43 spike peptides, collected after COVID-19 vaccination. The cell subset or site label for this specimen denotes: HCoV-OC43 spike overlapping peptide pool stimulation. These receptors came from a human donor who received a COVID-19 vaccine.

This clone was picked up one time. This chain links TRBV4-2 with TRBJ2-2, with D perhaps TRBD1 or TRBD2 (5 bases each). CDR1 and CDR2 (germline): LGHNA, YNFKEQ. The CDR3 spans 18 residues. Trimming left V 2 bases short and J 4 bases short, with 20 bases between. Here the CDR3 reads CASSQRRGRRDSTGELFF. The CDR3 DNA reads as TGTGCCAGCAGCCAAAGAAGGGGACGCCGCGATAGCACCGGGGAGCTGTTTTTT.

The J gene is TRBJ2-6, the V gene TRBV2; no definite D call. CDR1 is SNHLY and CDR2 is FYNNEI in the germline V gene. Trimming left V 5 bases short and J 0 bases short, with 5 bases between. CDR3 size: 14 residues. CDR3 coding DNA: TGTGCCAGCAGTACGGACTCTGGGGCCAACGTCCTGACTTTC. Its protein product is CASSTDSGANVLTF. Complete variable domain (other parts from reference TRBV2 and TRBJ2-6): EPEVTQTPSHQVTQMGQEVILRCVPISNHLYFYWYRQILGQKVEFLVSFYNNEISEKSEIFDDQFSVERPDGSNFTLKIRSTKLEDSAMYFCASSTDSGANVLTFGAGSRLTVL.

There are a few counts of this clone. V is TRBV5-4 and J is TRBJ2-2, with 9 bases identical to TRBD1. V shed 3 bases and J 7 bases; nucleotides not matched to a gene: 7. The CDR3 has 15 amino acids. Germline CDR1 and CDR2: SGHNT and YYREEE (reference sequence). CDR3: CASSSTGGESGELFF. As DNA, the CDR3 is TGTGCCAGCAGCTCGACAGGGGGTGAGAGCGGGGAGCTGTTTTTT.

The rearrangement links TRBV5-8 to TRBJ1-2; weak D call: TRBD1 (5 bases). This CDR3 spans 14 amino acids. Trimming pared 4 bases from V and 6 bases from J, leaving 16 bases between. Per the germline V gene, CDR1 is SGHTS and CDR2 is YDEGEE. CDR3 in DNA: TGTGCCAGCAGCCCCGGCAGGGCTACTAATGGCTACACCTTC. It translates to CASSPGRATNGYTF.

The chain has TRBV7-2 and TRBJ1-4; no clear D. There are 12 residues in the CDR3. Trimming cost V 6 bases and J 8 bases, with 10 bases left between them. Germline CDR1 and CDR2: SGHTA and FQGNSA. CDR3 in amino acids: CASRRVSEKLFF. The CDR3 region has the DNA TGTGCCAGCAGGCGGGTTTCAGAAAAACTGTTTTTT.

The CDR3 spells CASSPPGARDTEAFF. As DNA, the CDR3 is TGTGCCAGCAGCCCCCCCGGGGCCAGAGACACTGAAGCTTTCTTT. The rearrangement links TRBV11-3 to TRBJ1-1; D may be TRBD1 (5 bases). The CDR3 contains 15 residues. V dropped 5 bases and J dropped 3 bases, with 16 bases sitting between them. Germline CDR1 is SGHNT and CDR2 is YENEEA.

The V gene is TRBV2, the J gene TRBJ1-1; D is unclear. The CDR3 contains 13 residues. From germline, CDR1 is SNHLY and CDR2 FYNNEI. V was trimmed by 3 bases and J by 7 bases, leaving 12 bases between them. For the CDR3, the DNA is TGTGCCAGCAGTGATAAAGGGTACAGTGAAGCTTTCTTT. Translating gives CASSDKGYSEAFF.

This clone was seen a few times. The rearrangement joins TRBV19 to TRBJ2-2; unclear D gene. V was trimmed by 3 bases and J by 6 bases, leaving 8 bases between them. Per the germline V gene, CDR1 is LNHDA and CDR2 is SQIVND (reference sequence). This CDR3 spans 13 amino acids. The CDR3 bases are TGTGCCAGTAGTATCCTGTCTCCCGGGGAGCTGTTTTTT. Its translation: CASSILSPGELFF.

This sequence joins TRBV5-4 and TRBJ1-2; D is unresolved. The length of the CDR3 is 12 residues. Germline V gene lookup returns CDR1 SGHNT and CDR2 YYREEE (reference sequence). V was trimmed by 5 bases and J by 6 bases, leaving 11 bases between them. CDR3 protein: CASSPDDHGYTF. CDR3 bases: TGTGCCAGCAGTCCCGACGATCATGGCTACACCTTC.

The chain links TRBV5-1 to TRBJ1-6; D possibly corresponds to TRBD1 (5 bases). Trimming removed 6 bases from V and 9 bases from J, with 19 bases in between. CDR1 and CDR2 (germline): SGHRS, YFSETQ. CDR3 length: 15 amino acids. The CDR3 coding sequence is TGCGCCAGCACCCCGGGGCGAGAGCTCTTTTCACCCCTCCACTTT. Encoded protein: CASTPGRELFSPLHF. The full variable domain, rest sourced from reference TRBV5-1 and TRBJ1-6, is KAGVTQTPRYLIKTRGQQVTLSCSPISGHRSVSWYQQTPGQGLQFLFEYFSETQRNKGNFPGRFSGRQFSNSRSEMNVSTLELGDSALYLCASTPGRELFSPLHFGNGTRLTVT.

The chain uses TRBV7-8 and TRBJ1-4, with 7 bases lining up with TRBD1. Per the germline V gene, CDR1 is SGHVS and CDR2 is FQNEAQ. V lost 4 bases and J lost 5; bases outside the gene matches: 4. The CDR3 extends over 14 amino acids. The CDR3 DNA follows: TGTGCCAGCAGCTCACTGACAGGGAATGAAAAACTGTTTTTT. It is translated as CASSSLTGNEKLFF.

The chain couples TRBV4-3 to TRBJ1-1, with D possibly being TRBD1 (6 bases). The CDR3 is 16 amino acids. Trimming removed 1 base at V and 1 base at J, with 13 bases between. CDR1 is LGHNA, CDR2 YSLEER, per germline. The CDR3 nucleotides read TGCGCCAGCAGCCAAGGGGTCTGGACAGCGAACACTGAAGCTTTCTTT. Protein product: CASSQGVWTANTEAFF.

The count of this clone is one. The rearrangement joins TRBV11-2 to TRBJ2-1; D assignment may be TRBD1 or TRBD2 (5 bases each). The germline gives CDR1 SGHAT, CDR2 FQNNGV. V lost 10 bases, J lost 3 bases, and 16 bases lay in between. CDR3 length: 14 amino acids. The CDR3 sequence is CATPSGPNYNEQFF. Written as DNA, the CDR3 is TGTGCCACCCCCTCGGGGCCAAACTACAATGAGCAGTTCTTC.

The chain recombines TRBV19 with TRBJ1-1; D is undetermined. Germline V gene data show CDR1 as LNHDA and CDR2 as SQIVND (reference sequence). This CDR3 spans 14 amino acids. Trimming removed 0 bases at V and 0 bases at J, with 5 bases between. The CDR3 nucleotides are TGTGCCAGTAGTATAGAAGGGCTGAACACTGAAGCTTTCTTT. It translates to CASSIEGLNTEAFF.

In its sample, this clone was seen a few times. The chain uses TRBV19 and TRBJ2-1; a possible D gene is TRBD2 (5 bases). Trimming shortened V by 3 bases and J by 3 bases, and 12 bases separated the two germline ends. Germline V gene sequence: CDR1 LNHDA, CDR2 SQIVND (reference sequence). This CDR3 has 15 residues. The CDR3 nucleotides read TGTGCCAGTAGTATGATACCGGGGTACTACAATGAGCAGTTCTTC. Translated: CASSMIPGYYNEQFF.

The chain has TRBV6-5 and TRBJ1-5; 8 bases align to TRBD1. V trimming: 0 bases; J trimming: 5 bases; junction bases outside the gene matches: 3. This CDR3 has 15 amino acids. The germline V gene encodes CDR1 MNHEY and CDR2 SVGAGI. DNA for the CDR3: TGTGCCAGCAGTTACTCGAGGACAGGGTATCAGCCCCAGCATTTT. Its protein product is CASSYSRTGYQPQHF.

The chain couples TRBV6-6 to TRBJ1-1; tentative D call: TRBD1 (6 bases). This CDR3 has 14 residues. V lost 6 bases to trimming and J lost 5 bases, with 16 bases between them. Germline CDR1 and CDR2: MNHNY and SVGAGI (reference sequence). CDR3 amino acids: CASSSGGGGTEAFF. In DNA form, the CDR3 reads TGTGCCAGCAGCTCCGGGGGCGGGGGGACTGAAGCTTTCTTT.

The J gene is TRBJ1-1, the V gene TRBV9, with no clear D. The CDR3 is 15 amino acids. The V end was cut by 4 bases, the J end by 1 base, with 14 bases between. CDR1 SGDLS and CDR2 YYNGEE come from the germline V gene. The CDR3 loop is CASSPGRVPNTEAFF. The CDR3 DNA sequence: TGTGCCAGCAGCCCAGGTAGGGTACCGAACACTGAAGCTTTCTTT.

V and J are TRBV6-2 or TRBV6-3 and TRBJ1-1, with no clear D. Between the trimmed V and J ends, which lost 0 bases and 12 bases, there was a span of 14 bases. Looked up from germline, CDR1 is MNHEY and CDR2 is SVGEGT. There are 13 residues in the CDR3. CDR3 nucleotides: TGTGCCAGCAGTTACTCAATAGAGCACCAGTCTTTCTTT. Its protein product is CASSYSIEHQSFF.

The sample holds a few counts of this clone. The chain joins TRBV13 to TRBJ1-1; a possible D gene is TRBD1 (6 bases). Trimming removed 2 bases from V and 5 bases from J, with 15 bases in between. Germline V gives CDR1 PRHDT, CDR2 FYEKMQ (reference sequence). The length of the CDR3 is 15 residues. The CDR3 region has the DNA TGTGCCAGCAGCTTATTCGCAGGGGCGGATACTGAAGCTTTCTTT. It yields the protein CASSLFAGADTEAFF.

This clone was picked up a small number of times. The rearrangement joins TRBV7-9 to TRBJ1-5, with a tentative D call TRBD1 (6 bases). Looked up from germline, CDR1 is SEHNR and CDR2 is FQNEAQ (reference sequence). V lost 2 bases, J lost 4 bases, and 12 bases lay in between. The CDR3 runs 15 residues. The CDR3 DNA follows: TGTGCCAGCAGCTTAACAGGGACATCTAATCAGCCCCAGCATTTT. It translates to CASSLTGTSNQPQHF.

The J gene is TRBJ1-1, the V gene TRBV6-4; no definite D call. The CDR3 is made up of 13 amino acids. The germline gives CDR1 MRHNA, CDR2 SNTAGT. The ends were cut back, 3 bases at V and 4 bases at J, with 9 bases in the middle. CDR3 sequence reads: CASSEKWGTEAFF. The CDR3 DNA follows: TGTGCCAGCAGTGAAAAATGGGGCACTGAAGCTTTCTTT.

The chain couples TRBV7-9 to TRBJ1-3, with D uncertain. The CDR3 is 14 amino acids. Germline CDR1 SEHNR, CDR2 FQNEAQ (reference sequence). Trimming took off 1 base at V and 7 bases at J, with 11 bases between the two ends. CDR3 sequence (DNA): TGTGCCAGCAGCTTAGGAACTGACCGTAACACCATATATTTT. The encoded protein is CASSLGTDRNTIYF.

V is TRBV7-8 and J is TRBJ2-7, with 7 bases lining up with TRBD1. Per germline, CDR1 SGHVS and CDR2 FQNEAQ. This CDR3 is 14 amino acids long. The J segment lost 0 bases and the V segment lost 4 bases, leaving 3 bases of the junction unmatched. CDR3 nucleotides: TGTGCCAGCAGCTGGGACAGAAGCTCCTACGAGCAGTACGTC. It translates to CASSWDRSSYEQYV.

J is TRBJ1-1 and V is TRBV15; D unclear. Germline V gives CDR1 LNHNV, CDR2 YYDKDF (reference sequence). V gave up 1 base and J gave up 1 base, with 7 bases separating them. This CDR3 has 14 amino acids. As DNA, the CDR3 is TGTGCCACCAGCAGAGTGAAAAAGAACACTGAAGCTTTCTTT. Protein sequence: CATSRVKKNTEAFF.

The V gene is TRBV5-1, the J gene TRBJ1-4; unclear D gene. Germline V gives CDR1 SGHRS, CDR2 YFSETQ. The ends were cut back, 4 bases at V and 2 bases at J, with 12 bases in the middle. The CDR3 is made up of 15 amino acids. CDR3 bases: TGCGCCAGCAGCCAAGGCCGCGGGACTAATGAAAAACTGTTTTTT. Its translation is CASSQGRGTNEKLFF.

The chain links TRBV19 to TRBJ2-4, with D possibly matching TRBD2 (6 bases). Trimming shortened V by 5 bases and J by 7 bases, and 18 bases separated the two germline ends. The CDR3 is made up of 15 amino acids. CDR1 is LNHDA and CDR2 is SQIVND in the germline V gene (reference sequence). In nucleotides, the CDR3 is TGTGCCAGTAGTCGGGGTGGGACTGACGGGAACATTCAGTACTTC. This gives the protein CASSRGGTDGNIQYF.

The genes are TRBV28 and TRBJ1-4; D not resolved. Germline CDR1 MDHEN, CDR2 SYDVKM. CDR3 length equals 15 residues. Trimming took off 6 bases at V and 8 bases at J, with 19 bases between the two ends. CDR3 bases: TGTGCCAGCAGCTCCAGGACCATAGGGAAAGAAAAACTGTTTTTT. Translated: CASSSRTIGKEKLFF.